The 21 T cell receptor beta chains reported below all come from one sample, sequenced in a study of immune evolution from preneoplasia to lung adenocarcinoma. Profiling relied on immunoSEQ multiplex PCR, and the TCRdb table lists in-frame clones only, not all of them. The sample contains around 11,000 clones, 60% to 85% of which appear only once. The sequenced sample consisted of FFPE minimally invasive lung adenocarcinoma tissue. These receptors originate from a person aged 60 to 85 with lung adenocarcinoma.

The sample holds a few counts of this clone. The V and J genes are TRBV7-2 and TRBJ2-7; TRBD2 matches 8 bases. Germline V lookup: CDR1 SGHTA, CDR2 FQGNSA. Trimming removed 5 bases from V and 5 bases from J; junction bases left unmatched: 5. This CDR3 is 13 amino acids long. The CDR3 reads CASSLGLADEQYF. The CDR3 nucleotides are TGTGCCAGCAGCCTTGGACTAGCCGACGAGCAGTACTTC.

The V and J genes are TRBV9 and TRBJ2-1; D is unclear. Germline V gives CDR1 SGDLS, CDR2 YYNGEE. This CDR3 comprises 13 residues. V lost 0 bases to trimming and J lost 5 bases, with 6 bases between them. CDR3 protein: CASSVGPNNEQFF. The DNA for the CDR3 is TGTGCCAGCAGCGTAGGGCCCAACAATGAGCAGTTCTTC.

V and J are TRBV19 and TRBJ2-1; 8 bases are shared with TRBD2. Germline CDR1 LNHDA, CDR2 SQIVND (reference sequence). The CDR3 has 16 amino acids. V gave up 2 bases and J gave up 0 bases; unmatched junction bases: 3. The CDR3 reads CASSIFAGGSYNEQFF. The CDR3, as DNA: TGTGCCAGTAGTATATTTGCGGGAGGCTCCTACAATGAGCAGTTCTTC.

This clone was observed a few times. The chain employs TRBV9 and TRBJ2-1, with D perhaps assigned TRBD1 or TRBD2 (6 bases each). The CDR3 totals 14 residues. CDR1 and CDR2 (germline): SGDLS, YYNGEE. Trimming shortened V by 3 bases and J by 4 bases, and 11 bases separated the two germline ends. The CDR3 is CASSGGAGYNEQFF. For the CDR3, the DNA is TGTGCCAGCAGCGGGGGGGCGGGATACAATGAGCAGTTCTTC.

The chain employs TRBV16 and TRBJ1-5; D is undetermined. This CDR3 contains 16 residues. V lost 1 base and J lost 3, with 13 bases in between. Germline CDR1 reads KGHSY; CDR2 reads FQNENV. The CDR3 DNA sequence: TGTGCCAGCAGCCAATATCGGGTAGATTACAATCAGCCCCAGCATTTT. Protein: CASSQYRVDYNQPQHF.

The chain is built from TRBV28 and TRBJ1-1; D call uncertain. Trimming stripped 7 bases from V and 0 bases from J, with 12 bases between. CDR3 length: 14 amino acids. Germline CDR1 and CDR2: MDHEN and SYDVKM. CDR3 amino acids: CASKLPFLNTEAFF. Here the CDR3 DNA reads TGTGCCAGCAAGTTGCCCTTCTTGAACACTGAAGCTTTCTTT.

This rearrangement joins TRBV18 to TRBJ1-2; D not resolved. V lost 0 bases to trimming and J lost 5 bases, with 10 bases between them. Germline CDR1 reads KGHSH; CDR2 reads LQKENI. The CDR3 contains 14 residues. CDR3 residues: CASSPPSSEYGYTF. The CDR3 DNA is TGTGCCAGCTCACCACCGAGCAGCGAGTATGGCTACACCTTC. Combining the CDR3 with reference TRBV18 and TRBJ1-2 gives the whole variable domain NAGVMQNPRHLVRRRGQEARLRCSPMKGHSHVYWYRQLPEEGLKFMVYLQKENIIDESGMPKERFSAEFPKEGPSILRIQQVVRGDSAAYFCASSPPSSEYGYTFGSGTRLTVV.

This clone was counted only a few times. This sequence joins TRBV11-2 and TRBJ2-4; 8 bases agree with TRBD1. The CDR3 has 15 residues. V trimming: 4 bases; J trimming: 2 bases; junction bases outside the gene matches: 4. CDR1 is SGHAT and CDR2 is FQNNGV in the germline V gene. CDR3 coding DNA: TGTGCCAGCAGCTCGCGACAGGGGACCAAAAACATTCAGTACTTC. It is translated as CASSSRQGTKNIQYF.

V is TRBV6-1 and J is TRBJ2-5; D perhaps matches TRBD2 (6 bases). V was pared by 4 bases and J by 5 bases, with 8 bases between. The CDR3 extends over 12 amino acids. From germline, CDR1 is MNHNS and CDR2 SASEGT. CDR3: CASSVGRETQYF. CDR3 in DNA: TGTGCCAGCAGTGTGGGGAGGGAGACCCAGTACTTC.

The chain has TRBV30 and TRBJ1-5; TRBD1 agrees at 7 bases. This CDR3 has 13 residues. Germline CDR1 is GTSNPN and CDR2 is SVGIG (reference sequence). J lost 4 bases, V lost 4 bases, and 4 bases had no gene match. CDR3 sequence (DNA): TGTGCCTGGACAGGGGGGGCAAATCAGCCCCAGCATTTT. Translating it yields CAWTGGANQPQHF.

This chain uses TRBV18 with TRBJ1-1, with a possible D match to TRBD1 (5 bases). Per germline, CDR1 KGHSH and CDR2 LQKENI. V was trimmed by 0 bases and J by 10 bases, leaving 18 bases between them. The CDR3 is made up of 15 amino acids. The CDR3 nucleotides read TGTGCCAGCTCACCACCTGGAAGGGACTCGGGCGTAGCTTTCTTT. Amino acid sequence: CASSPPGRDSGVAFF.

The CDR3 sequence: CASSPSQGGTEAFF. The CDR3 DNA is TGTGCCAGCTCACCGTCCCAGGGGGGCACTGAAGCTTTCTTT. The chain couples TRBV18 to TRBJ1-1, with TRBD1 identical over 7 bases. CDR3 size: 14 residues. The J segment lost 4 bases and the V segment lost 3 bases, leaving 5 bases of the junction unmatched. The germline CDR1 and CDR2 sequences are KGHSH and LQKENI.

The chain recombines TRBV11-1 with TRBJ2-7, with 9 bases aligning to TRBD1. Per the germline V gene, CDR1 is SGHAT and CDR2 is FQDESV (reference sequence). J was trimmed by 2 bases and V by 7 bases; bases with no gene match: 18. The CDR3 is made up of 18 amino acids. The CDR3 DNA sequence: TGTGCCAGCACCCCAACCGGGACAGGGAGATCCCAAACCTACGAGCAGTACTTC. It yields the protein CASTPTGTGRSQTYEQYF.

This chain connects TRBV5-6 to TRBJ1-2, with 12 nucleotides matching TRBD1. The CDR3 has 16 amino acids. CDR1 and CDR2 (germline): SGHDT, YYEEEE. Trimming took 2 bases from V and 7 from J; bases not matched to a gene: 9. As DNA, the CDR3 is TGTGCCAGCAGCTTAAGATGGGGGACAGGGGGCGGTGGCTACACCTTC. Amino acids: CASSLRWGTGGGGYTF. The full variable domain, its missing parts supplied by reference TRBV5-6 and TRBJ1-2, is DAGVTQSPTHLIKTRGQQVTLRCSPKSGHDTVSWYQQALGQGPQFIFQYYEEEERQRGNFPDRFSGHQFPNYSSELNVNALLLGDSALYLCASSLRWGTGGGGYTFGSGTRLTVV.

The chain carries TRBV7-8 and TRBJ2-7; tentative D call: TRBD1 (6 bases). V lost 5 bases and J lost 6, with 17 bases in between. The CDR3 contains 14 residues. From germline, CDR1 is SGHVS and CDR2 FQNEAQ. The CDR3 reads CASSRDRLGGEQYF. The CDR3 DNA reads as TGTGCCAGCAGCCGCGACAGGTTAGGTGGCGAGCAGTACTTC.

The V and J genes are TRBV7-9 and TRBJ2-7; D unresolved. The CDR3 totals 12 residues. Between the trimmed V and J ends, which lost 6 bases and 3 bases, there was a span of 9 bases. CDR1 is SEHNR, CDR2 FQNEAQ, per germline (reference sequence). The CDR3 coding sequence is TGTGCCAGCAGTCTCCCAGGCTACGAGCAGTACTTC. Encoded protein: CASSLPGYEQYF.

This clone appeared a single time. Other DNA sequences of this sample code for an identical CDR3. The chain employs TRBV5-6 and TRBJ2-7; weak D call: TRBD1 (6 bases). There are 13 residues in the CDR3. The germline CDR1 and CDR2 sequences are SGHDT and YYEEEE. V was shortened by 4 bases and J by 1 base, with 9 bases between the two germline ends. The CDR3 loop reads CASSLGQSYEQYF. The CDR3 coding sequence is TGTGCCAGCAGCCTAGGACAGTCCTACGAGCAGTACTTC. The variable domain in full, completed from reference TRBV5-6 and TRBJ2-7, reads DAGVTQSPTHLIKTRGQQVTLRCSPKSGHDTVSWYQQALGQGPQFIFQYYEEEERQRGNFPDRFSGHQFPNYSSELNVNALLLGDSALYLCASSLGQSYEQYFGPGTRLTVT.

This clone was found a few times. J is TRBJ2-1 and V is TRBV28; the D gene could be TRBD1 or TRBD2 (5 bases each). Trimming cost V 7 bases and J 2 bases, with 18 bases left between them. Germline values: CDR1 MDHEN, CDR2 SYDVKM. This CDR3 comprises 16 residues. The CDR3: CASTTTRDPPYNEQFF. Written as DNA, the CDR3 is TGTGCCAGCACCACGACCCGGGACCCACCCTACAATGAGCAGTTCTTC.

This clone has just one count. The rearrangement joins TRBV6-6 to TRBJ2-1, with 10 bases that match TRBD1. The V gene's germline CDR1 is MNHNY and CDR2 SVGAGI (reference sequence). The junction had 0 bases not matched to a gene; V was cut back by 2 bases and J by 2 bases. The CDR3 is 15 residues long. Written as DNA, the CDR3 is TGTGCCAGCAGTTACGGGACAGGGGCCTACAATGAGCAGTTCTTC. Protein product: CASSYGTGAYNEQFF.

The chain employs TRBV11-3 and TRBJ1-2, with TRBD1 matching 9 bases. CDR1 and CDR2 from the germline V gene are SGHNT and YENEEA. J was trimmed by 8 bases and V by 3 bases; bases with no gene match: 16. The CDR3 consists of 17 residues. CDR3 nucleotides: TGTGCCAGCAGCTTCGGTTGGGGTGTACAGGGGGCTGACGGCTACACCTTC. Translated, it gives CASSFGWGVQGADGYTF.

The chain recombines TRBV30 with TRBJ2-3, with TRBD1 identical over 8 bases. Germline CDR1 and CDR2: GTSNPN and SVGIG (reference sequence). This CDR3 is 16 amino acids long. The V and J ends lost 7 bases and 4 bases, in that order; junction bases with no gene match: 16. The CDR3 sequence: CALKPGQESYSDTQYF. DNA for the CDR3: TGTGCCTTAAAGCCGGGACAGGAATCGTATTCAGATACGCAGTATTTT.